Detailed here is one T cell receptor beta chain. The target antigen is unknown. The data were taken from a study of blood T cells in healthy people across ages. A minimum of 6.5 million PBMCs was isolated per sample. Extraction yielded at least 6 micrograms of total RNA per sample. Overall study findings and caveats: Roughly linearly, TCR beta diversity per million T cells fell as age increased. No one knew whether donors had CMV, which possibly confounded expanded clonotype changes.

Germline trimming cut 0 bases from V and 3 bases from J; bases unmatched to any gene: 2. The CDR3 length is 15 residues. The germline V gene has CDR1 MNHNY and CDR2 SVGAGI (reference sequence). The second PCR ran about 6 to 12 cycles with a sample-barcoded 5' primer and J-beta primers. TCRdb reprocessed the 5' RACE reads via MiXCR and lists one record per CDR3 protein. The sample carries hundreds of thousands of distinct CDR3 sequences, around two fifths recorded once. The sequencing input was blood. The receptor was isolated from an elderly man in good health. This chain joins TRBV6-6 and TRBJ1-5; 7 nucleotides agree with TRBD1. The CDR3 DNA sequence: TGTGCCAGCAGTTACTCGGGACAGTACAATCAGCCCCAGCATTTT. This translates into CASSYSGQYNQPQHF.